The 3 T cell receptor beta chains below were found in one sample sequenced in a study of T cells after posttransplantation cyclophosphamide. Profiled with immunoSEQ multiplex PCR; TCRdb holds only in-frame clones, not every one. In total the sample includes over 25,000 clones, none of them seen once. Material: PBMCs. These receptors were collected from a woman in her 30s in good health and a related stem cell transplant donor.

There are a few counts of this clone. The genes are TRBV9 and TRBJ2-5; TRBD2 matches 14 bases. The CDR3 covers 18 residues. Trimming cost V 0 bases and J 0 bases; bases outside gene matches: 4. Germline assignment: CDR1 SGDLS and CDR2 YYNGEE. CDR3 bases: TGTGCCAGCAGCGTAGGGACTAGCGGGGGGTCGTACCAAGAGACCCAGTACTTC. Amino acid sequence: CASSVGTSGGSYQETQYF.

This clone was recorded many times. The DNA of the CDR3 is TGTGCCAGCAGCGCACAGGGATGGACTGAAGCTTTCTTT. Translating gives CASSAQGWTEAFF. The rearrangement joins TRBV7-2 to TRBJ1-1, with D perhaps matching TRBD1 (6 bases). This CDR3 comprises 13 residues. Between the trimmed V and J ends, which lost 5 bases and 5 bases, there was a span of 12 bases. Germline CDR1 reads SGHTA; CDR2 reads FQGNSA.

This clone was detected ten times or more. In nucleotides, the CDR3 is TGTGCCAGCAGTCTACAGGGACACACCATATATTTT. Translation gives CASSLQGHTIYF. The chain employs TRBV5-6 and TRBJ1-3; possibly TRBD1 for D (6 bases). There are 12 residues in the CDR3. Trimming stripped 5 bases from V and 8 bases from J, with 11 bases between. The germline gives CDR1 SGHDT, CDR2 YYEEEE.